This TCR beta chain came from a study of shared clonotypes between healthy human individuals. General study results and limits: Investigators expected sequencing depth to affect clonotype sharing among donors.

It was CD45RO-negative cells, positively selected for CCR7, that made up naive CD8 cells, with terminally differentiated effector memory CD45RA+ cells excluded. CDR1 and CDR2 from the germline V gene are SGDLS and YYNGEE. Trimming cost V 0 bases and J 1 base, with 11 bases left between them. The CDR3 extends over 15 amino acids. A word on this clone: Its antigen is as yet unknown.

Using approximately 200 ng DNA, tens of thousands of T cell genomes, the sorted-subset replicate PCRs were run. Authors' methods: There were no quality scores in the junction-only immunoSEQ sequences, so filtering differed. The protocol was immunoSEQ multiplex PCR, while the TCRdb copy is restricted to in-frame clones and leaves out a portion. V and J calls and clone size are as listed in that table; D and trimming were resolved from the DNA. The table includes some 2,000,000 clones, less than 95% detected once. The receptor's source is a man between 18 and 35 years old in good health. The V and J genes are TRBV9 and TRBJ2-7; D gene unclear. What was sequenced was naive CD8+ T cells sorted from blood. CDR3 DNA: TGTGCCAGCAGCGTAGATGTGGCGCCTTCCTACGAGCAGTACTTC. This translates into CASSVDVAPSYEQYF.